What follows is one TCR beta chain and its context. The CDR3 runs 16 residues. The V and J ends lost 3 bases and 5 bases, in that order; junction bases with no gene match: 2. Germline V gene data show CDR1 as LGHNA and CDR2 as YNFKEQ. The data stem from a study of blood T cell repertoires in COVID-19. Profiling relied on immunoSEQ multiplex PCR, and the TCRdb table lists in-frame clones only, not all of them. Found here are about 230,000 clones, approximately 85% of them singletons; the top ten hold about 5.1%. The sequence was obtained from a man aged 50 to 59 with COVID-19, enrolled during active disease. This sequence joins TRBV4-2 and TRBJ2-3; 16 bases are a match to TRBD2. The sample taken for sequencing was peripheral blood. Here the CDR3 DNA reads TGTGCCAGCAGCCAGGGACTAGCGGGGGGGCAAGATACGCAGTATTTT. Translating gives CASSQGLAGGQDTQYF.